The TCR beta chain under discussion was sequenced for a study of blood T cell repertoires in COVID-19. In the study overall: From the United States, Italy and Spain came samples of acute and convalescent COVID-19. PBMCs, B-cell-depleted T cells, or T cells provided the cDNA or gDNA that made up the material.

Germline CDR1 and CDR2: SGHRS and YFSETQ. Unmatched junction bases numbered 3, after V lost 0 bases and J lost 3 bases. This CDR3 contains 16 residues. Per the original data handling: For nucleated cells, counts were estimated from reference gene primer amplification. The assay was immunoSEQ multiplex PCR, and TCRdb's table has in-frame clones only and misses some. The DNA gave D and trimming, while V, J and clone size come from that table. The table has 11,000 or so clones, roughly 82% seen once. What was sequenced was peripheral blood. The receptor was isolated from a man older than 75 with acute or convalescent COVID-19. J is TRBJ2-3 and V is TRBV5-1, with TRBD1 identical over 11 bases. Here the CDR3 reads CASSLEGQGATDTQYF. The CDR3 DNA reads TGCGCCAGCAGCTTGGAAGGACAGGGGGCAACAGATACGCAGTATTTT.